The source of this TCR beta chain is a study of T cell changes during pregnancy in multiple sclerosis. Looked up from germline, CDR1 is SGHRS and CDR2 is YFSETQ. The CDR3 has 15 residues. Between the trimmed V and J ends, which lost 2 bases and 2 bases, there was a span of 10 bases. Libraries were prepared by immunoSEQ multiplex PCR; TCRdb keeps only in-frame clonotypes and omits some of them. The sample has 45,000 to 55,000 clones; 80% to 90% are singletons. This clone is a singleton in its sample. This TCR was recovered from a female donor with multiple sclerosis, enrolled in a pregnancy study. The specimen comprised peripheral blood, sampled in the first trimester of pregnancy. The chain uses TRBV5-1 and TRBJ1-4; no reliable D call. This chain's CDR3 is CASSFSLPTNEKLFF. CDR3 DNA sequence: TGCGCCAGCAGCTTTTCCCTTCCGACTAATGAAAAACTGTTTTTT.